The 29 T cell receptor beta chains in this list originate from one sample, sequenced in a study of molecular identifiers for immune sequencing clone quantification. TCRdb re-derived calls from the PCR reads in MiXCR, one entry per CDR3 protein. The table records a few hundred thousand distinct CDR3 sequences, 20% to 25% of them present only once. Material: naive CD8+ T cells from blood, with Jurkat cell RNA spiked in. Specified subset: FACS-sorted CD8+CD4-CCR7+CD45RA+ naive T cells. All receptors come from a human donor in good health. Some libraries in this study had Jurkat cell RNA spiked in.

Regarding this clonotype: Since a much larger clone is just one base distant, this may be a read error. The chain is built from TRBV4-3 and TRBJ2-7; TRBD1 aligns across 7 bases. This CDR3 has 15 amino acids. Germline assignment: CDR1 LGHNA and CDR2 YSLEER. The CDR3, as DNA: TGCGCCAGCAGCCAAGAGGGACAGAGCTCCTACGAGCATTACTTC. It yields the protein CASSQEGQSSYEHYF.

This clonotype was seen ten or more times. V usage is TRBV6-2 or TRBV6-3 and J usage is TRBJ1-1, with unresolved D. Deletions cut 2 bases from V and 6 bases from J, with 10 bases between. The CDR3 loop spans 13 amino acids. Germline V gene data show CDR1 as MNHEY and CDR2 as SVGEGT. For the CDR3, the DNA is TGTGCCAGCAGTTACGGACCTGGCGCTGAAGCTTTCTTT. It translates to CASSYGPGAEAFF.

There are a few counts of this clonotype. The chain links TRBV20-1 to TRBJ1-6; D ambiguous. Per the germline V gene, CDR1 is DFQATT and CDR2 is SNEGSKA (reference sequence). The CDR3 length is 14 residues. V was pared by 0 bases and J by 7 bases, with 10 bases between. The CDR3 bases are TGCAGTGCTAGAGATCAGGTCCCCAATTCACCCCTCCACTTT. It translates to CSARDQVPNSPLHF.

This clonotype was found a few times. The chain is built from TRBV6-5 and TRBJ1-1; 9 nucleotides align to TRBD1. The germline CDR1 and CDR2 sequences are MNHEY and SVGAGI. This CDR3 comprises 16 residues. V was clipped by 6 bases and J by 5 bases; unmatched bases: 13. The CDR3 DNA reads TGTGCCAGCAGCGTCGGAACAGGGGGCTCAGGGACTGAAGCTTTCTTT. This sequence encodes CASSVGTGGSGTEAFF.

V gene TRBV27 combines with J gene TRBJ1-6, with D hard to call. Trimming pared 3 bases from V and 5 bases from J, leaving 8 bases between. Germline values: CDR1 MNHEY, CDR2 SMNVEV (reference sequence). The length of the CDR3 is 14 residues. The CDR3 loop is CASSFEQNNSPLHF. CDR3 DNA sequence: TGTGCCAGCAGTTTTGAACAGAATAATTCACCCCTCCACTTT.

This clonotype turned up a few times. The CDR3 DNA follows: TGTGCCAGCAGCTTAACGGTGGGGAGCGGCTACACCTTC. Its translation: CASSLTVGSGYTF. This chain links TRBV13 with TRBJ1-2, with D uncertain. The CDR3 is 13 amino acids. Germline lookup yields CDR1 PRHDT and CDR2 FYEKMQ (reference sequence). The ends were cut back, 2 bases at V and 8 bases at J, with 12 bases in the middle.

V and J are TRBV6-2 or TRBV6-3 and TRBJ2-5; TRBD1 matches 7 bases. V lost 0 bases to trimming and J lost 0 bases; unmatched junction nucleotides: 10. This CDR3 comprises 18 residues. Germline V gives CDR1 MNHEY, CDR2 SVGEGT. The CDR3 region has the DNA TGTGCCAGCAGTTACTCTCACCGCCGTCAGGGGGACCAAGAGACCCAGTACTTC. It yields the protein CASSYSHRRQGDQETQYF.

This clonotype was observed a few times. The rearrangement links TRBV10-3 to TRBJ2-5, with TRBD1 matching over 10 bases. The V segment lost 10 bases and the J segment 4 bases; nucleotides outside the gene matches: 6. CDR1 and CDR2 (germline): ENHRY, SYGVKD. This CDR3 has 13 amino acids. CDR3 in amino acids: CATRTGGRETQYF. CDR3 in DNA: TGTGCCACCCGGACAGGGGGAAGAGAGACCCAGTACTTC.

Comments on this clonotype: A read error is possible here, since a much larger clone lies one base away. The rearrangement links TRBV25-1 to TRBJ2-7; TRBD2 agrees at 9 bases. This CDR3 contains 14 residues. Germline V CDR1 and CDR2: MGHDK, SYGVNS. CDR3 bases: TGTGCCAGCGGTGAAGCTAGCGGGAACTACGAGCAGTACTTC. Its translation is CASGEASGNYEQYF.

V and J are TRBV27 and TRBJ1-1; D remains ambiguous. The CDR3 consists of 16 residues. Trimming removed 4 bases from V and 7 bases from J, with 22 bases in between. Looked up from germline, CDR1 is MNHEY and CDR2 is SMNVEV (reference sequence). The CDR3 nucleotides read TGTGCCAGCAGTTCAACCACTGGGGTAGTCGGTATTGAAGCTTTCTTT. Protein product: CASSSTTGVVGIEAFF.

A remark on this clonotype: Given a much more abundant clone one base away, this may be a read error. The chain carries TRBV7-6 and TRBJ2-3; TRBD2 aligns across 8 bases. Germline V gives CDR1 SGHVS, CDR2 FNYEAQ. The CDR3 contains 16 residues. J was trimmed by 5 bases and V by 5 bases; bases with no gene match: 12. The CDR3 coding sequence is TGTGCCAGCAGCCCCCTACTAGCGGAAGACGGAGATACGCAGTATTTT. Translating it yields CASSPLLAEDGDTQYF.

The chain is built from TRBV6-6 and TRBJ2-1, with D uncertain. The CDR3 extends over 15 amino acids. Germline V gene lookup returns CDR1 MNHNY and CDR2 SVGAGI (reference sequence). Trimming left V 4 bases short and J 4 bases short, with 14 bases between. CDR3 sequence reads: CASSSASPPYNEQFF. CDR3 DNA sequence: TGTGCCAGCAGTTCGGCGTCCCCCCCTTACAATGAGCAGTTCTTC.

Ten or more counts support this clonotype. The V call is TRBV7-3, the J call TRBJ2-1, with 9 nucleotides matching TRBD1. CDR3 length: 15 residues. With 5 bases clipped from V and 8 bases from J, the junction kept 10 bases outside the gene matches. Germline loops: CDR1 SGHTA, CDR2 FQGTGA. Written as DNA, the CDR3 is TGTGCCAGCAGCATCGGACAGGGGCTTTTGTATGAGCAGTTCTTC. Its protein is CASSIGQGLLYEQFF.

This chain connects TRBV25-1 to TRBJ2-1; D uncertain. The CDR3 spans 15 residues. The V end lost 1 base, the J end lost 6 bases, and 13 bases lay between the germline ends. Per the germline V gene, CDR1 is MGHDK and CDR2 is SYGVNS. CDR3 loop: CASSESPLGSNEQFF. CDR3 bases: TGTGCCAGCAGTGAATCACCTCTAGGTAGCAATGAGCAGTTCTTC.

This clonotype turned up a few times. At one end the junction does not follow the germline gene, possibly because of a read error. This chain uses TRBV12-3 or TRBV12-4 with TRBJ1-4, with D possibly being TRBD1 (5 bases). The CDR3 is 15 residues long. CDR3 sequence (DNA): TGTGCCAGCGGTTTTGGGCGGTCAGGGCGCGAAAAACTGTTTTTT. It specifies CASGFGRSGREKLFF.

V usage is TRBV30 and J usage is TRBJ2-6; D ambiguous. Trimming shortened V by 3 bases and J by 3 bases, and 12 bases separated the two germline ends. The CDR3 sequence is 15 residues long. CDR1 and CDR2 from the germline V gene are GTSNPN and SVGIG (reference sequence). The CDR3 DNA follows: TGTGCCTGGAGACGACGACAAGGTGGGGCCAACGTCCTGACTTTC. Encoded protein: CAWRRRQGGANVLTF.

The rearrangement joins TRBV19 to TRBJ2-7, with D maybe TRBD1 (6 bases). This CDR3 has 15 amino acids. Germline V gives CDR1 LNHDA, CDR2 SQIVND (reference sequence). V was cut by 5 bases and J by 9 bases, with 23 bases left in between. The CDR3 DNA reads as TGTGCCAGTAGTCCCGGGACAAGGCCCGTTTCAGGGCAGTACTTC. This codes for CASSPGTRPVSGQYF.

In regard to this clonotype: An end of the junction differs from the germline gene, which may be a read error. J is TRBJ1-4 and V is TRBV11-2; unclear D gene. The CDR3 is made up of 16 amino acids. The germline CDR1 and CDR2 sequences are SGHAT and FQNNGV. CDR3 sequence reads: CASSVDGGSPNEKLFF. The CDR3 coding sequence is TGTGCCAGCAGCGTAGATGGTGGCAGCCCAAATGAAAAACTGTTTTTT. Combining the CDR3 with reference TRBV11-2 and TRBJ1-4 gives the whole variable domain EAGVAQSPRYKIIEKRQSVAFWCNPISGHATLYWYQQILGQGPKLLIQFQNNGVVDDSQLPKDRFSAERLKGVDSTLKIQPAKLEDSAVYLCASSVDGGSPNEKLFFGSGTQLSVL.

At least ten counts were recorded for this clonotype. The chain joins TRBV7-8 to TRBJ2-7, with 10 bases matching TRBD1. This CDR3 is 16 amino acids long. Germline assignment: CDR1 SGHVS and CDR2 FQNEAQ. With V trimmed by 1 base and J by 3 bases, 6 bases remained unmatched. The CDR3 coding sequence is TGTGCCAGCAGCTTAGTTCTCGGGACAGGGGACTACGAGCAGTACTTC. Amino acids: CASSLVLGTGDYEQYF.

This clonotype was seen a handful of times. This chain joins TRBV24-1 and TRBJ2-2; D unclear. This CDR3 spans 13 amino acids. V gave up 4 bases and J gave up 0 bases, with 2 bases separating them. Germline V gene data show CDR1 as KGHDR and CDR2 as SFDVKD. CDR3 DNA sequence: TGTGCCACCAGTGACACGAACACCGGGGAGCTGTTTTTT. Translation: CATSDTNTGELFF.

This clonotype was observed at least ten times. The J gene is TRBJ2-2, the V gene TRBV29-1; 8 positions agree with TRBD2. J gave up 2 bases and V 7 bases, and 6 bases lay outside the gene matches. CDR1 is SQVTM, CDR2 ANQGSEA, per germline. The CDR3 runs to 14 residues. The CDR3 DNA reads as TGCAGCGCCGCCGGGGGGGAAAACACCGGGGAGCTGTTTTTT. Protein product: CSAAGGENTGELFF.

The chain employs TRBV4-3 and TRBJ2-2; a weak D match, TRBD1 (5 bases). The germline CDR1 and CDR2 sequences are LGHNA and YSLEER. V dropped 1 base and J dropped 11 bases, with 14 bases sitting between them. This CDR3 spans 14 amino acids. This chain's CDR3 is CASSQGIPDIELFF. Here the CDR3 DNA reads TGCGCCAGCAGCCAAGGAATCCCGGACATCGAGCTGTTTTTT.

The gene calls are TRBV19 and TRBJ2-3, with 9 bases that match TRBD1. The CDR3 runs to 16 residues. CDR1 and CDR2 from the germline V gene are LNHDA and SQIVND (reference sequence). V lost 4 bases, J lost 0 bases, and 5 bases stayed unmatched. The DNA for the CDR3 is TGTGCCAGTAGTACCGGACAGGGGATTAGCACAGATACGCAGTATTTT. Amino acids: CASSTGQGISTDTQYF.

This clonotype was picked up many times. The chain joins TRBV29-1 to TRBJ1-1; no clear D. CDR1 and CDR2 (germline): SQVTM, ANQGSEA. The CDR3 has 13 amino acids. Trimming cost V 6 bases and J 12 bases, with 23 bases left between them. The CDR3 reads CSVAPTRGLESFF. CDR3 bases: TGCAGCGTGGCCCCCACTCGTGGTCTCGAATCTTTCTTT.

The sample holds many counts of this clonotype. This chain uses TRBV25-1 with TRBJ2-7; D gene uncertain. V lost 3 bases, J lost 4 bases, and 13 bases lay in between. Germline CDR1 MGHDK, CDR2 SYGVNS. The length of the CDR3 is 14 residues. DNA of the CDR3: TGTGCCAGCAGTGAGCGTCTGGGGATATACGAGCAGTACTTC. Residues: CASSERLGIYEQYF.

Many counts were recorded for this clonotype. The chain has TRBV7-2 and TRBJ2-1; 7 nucleotides match TRBD1. V lost 4 bases and J lost 8; bases outside the gene matches: 11. The CDR3 extends over 15 amino acids. Germline V CDR1 and CDR2: SGHTA, FQGNSA. CDR3 residues: CASSSWTGEDDEQFF. Here the CDR3 DNA reads TGTGCCAGCAGCTCGTGGACAGGCGAAGATGATGAGCAGTTCTTC.

This clonotype has at least ten counts. The J gene is TRBJ1-1, the V gene TRBV5-5; D is unresolved. The germline V gene encodes CDR1 SGHKS and CDR2 YYEKEE (reference sequence). The CDR3 runs to 17 residues. The V gene lost 0 bases and the J gene lost 4 bases, with 19 bases spanning the gap. CDR3 protein: CASSLDWYGVSGTEAFF. The CDR3 region has the DNA TGTGCCAGCAGCTTGGACTGGTACGGGGTGTCGGGCACTGAAGCTTTCTTT.

This clonotype occurred a few times. This chain joins TRBV15 and TRBJ2-7; D remains unclear. V lost 0 bases and J 1 base, leaving 10 bases between the germline ends. CDR3 size: 15 residues. CDR1 is LNHNV and CDR2 is YYDKDF in the germline V gene (reference sequence). CDR3 sequence reads: CATSRDRGRSYEQYF. Written as DNA, the CDR3 is TGTGCCACCAGCAGAGATCGAGGCAGGTCCTACGAGCAGTACTTC.

The table lists this clonotype with a few counts. This rearrangement joins TRBV6-5 to TRBJ2-3; 7 positions agree with TRBD2. The germline V gene has CDR1 MNHEY and CDR2 SVGAGI. The CDR3 totals 16 residues. The V gene end was trimmed by 0 bases and the J gene end by 0 bases; junction bases not matched to a gene: 3. The CDR3 protein is CASSYSAGSSTDTQYF. The CDR3 DNA is TGTGCCAGCAGTTACTCAGCGGGGTCTAGCACAGATACGCAGTATTTT.